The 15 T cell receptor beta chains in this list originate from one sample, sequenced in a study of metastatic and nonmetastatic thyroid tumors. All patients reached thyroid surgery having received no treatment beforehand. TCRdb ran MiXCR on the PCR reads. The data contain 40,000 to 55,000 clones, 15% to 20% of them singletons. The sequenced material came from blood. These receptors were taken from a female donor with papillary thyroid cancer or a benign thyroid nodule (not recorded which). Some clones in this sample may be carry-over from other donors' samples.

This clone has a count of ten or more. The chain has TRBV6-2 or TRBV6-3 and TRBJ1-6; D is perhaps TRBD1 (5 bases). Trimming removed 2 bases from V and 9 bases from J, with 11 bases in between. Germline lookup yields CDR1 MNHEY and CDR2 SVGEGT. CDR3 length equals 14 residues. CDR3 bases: TGTGCCAGCAGTTACGGGGGGGACTCTTCACCCCTCCACTTT. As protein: CASSYGGDSSPLHF.

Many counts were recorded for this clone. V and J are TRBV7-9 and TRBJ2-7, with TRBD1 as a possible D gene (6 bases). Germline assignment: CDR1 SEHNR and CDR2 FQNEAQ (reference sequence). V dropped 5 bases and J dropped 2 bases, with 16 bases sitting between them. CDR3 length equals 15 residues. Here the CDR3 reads CASSQGQKITYEQYF. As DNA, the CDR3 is TGTGCCAGCAGCCAAGGACAGAAGATTACCTACGAGCAGTACTTC.

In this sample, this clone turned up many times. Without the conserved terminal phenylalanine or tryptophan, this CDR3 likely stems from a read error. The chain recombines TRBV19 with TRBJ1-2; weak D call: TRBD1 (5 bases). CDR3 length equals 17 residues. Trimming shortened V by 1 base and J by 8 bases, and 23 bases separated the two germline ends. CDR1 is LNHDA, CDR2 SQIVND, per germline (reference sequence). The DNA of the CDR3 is TGTGCCAGTAGTATAGGGCAGCGGTTCCGGGGCCATAAGGGCTACACCTCC. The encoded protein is CASSIGQRFRGHKGYTS.

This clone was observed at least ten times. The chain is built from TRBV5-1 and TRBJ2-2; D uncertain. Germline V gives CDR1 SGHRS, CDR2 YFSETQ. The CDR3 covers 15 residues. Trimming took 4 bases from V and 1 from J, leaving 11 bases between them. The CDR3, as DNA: TGCGCCAGCAGCCTGGCGGAAAAGAACACCGGGGAGCTGTTTTTT. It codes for CASSLAEKNTGELFF.

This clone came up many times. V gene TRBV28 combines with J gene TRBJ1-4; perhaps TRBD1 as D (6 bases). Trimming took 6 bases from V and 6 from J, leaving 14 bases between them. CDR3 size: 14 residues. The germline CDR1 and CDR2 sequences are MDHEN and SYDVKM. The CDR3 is CASRPTGIDEKLFF. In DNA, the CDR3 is TGTGCCAGCAGGCCTACAGGGATTGATGAAAAACTGTTTTTT.

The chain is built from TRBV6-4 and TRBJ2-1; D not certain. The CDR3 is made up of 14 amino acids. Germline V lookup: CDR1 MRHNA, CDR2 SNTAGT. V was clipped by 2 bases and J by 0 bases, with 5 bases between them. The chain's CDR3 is CASSDPSSYNEQFF. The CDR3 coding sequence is TGTGCCAGCAGTGACCCGAGCTCCTACAATGAGCAGTTCTTC.

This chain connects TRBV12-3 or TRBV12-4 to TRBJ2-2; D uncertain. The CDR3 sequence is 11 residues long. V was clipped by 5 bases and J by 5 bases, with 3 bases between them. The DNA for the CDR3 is TGTGCCAGCAGTAAAACCGGGGAGCTGTTTTTT. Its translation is CASSKTGELFF.

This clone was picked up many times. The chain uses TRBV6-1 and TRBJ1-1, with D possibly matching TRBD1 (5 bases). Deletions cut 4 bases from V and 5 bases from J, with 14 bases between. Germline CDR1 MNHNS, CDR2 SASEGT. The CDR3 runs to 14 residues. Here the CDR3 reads CASSATHQGTEAFF. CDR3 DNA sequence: TGTGCCAGCAGTGCTACCCACCAGGGAACTGAAGCTTTCTTT.

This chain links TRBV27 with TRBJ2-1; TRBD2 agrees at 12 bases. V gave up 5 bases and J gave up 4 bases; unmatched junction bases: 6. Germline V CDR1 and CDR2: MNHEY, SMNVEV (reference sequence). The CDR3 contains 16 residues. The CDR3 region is CASSPLAGGRYNEQFF. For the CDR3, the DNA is TGTGCCAGCAGTCCCCTAGCGGGAGGGCGATACAATGAGCAGTTCTTC.

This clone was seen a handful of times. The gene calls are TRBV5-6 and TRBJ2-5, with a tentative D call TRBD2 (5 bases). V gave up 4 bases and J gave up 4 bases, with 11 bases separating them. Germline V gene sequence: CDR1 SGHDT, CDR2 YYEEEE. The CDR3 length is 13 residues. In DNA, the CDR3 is TGTGCCAGCAGCCTGGTGGGGAGAGAGACCCAGTACTTC. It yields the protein CASSLVGRETQYF.

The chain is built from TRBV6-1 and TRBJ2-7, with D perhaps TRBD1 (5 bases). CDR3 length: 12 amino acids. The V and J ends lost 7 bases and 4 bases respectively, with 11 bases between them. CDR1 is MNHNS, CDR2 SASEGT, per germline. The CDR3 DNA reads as TGTGCCAGCACTGACAGTTTATACGAGCAGTACTTC. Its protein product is CASTDSLYEQYF.

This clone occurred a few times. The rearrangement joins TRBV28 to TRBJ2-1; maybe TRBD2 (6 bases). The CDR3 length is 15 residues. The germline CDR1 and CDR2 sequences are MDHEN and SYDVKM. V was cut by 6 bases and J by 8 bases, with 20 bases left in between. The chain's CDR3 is CASSSGGTALDEQFF. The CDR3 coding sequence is TGTGCCAGCAGCTCGGGCGGGACCGCGCTCGATGAGCAGTTCTTC.

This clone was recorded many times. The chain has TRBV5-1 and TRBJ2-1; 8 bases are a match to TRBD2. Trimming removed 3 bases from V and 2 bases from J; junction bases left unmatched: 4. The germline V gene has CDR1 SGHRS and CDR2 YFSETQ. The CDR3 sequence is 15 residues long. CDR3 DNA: TGCGCCAGCAGCTCACCGGGACTAGCCTACAATGAGCAGTTCTTC. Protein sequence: CASSSPGLAYNEQFF.

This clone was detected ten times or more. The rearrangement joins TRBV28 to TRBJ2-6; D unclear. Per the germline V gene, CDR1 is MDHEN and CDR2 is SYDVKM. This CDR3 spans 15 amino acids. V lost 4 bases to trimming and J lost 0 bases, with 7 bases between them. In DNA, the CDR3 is TGTGCCAGCAGTTCGGGTCTCTCTGGGGCCAACGTCCTGACTTTC. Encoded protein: CASSSGLSGANVLTF.

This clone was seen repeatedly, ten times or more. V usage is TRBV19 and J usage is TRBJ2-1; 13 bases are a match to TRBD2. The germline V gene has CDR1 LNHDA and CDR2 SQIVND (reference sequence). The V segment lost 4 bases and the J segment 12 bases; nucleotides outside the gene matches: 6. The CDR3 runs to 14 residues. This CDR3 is CASSSGLAGEGQFF. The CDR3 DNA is TGTGCCAGTAGTAGCGGACTAGCGGGAGAGGGGCAGTTCTTC.